This is a list of T cell receptor beta chains from one sample in a study of CD4 and CD8 cells across lung adenocarcinoma regions. From the PCR reads, TCRdb called clonotypes with MiXCR, one entry per CDR3 protein. The profile shows 3,600 or so distinct CDR3 sequences, 50% to 75% of them singletons. The sample taken for sequencing was CD8+ T cells from the margin of a lung tumor. These receptors originate from a female donor with lung adenocarcinoma. The CD4 and CD8 labels of this study may be unreliable. Each CDR3 is given with its conserved first and last residue. Each record gives: CDR3 protein, V gene, CDR3 length.

CDR3aa: CASSPLSAGGGTEAFF
v_gene: TRBV7-2
len: 16

CDR3aa: CASRHHFGARTEAFF
v_gene: TRBV10-3
len: 15

CDR3aa: CASSRLALSSYEQYF
v_gene: TRBV6-1
len: 15

CDR3aa: CASSEGGAGELFF
v_gene: TRBV6-1
len: 13

CDR3aa: CSADRKSTRLF
v_gene: TRBV20-1
len: 11

CDR3aa: CASSQTRGEQFF
v_gene: TRBV7-2
len: 12

CDR3aa: CASSLPSGLAGGYQETQYF
v_gene: TRBV7-8
len: 19

CDR3aa: CASSQTGAGNTIYF
v_gene: TRBV6-1
len: 14

CDR3aa: CASSESGASTGELFF
v_gene: TRBV6-1
len: 15

CDR3aa: CASSLYTDTQYF
v_gene: TRBV7-2
len: 12

CDR3aa: CASSHTGGSNEQFF
v_gene: TRBV6-5
len: 14

CDR3aa: CASSLWAGPSSYEQYF
v_gene: TRBV11-2
len: 16

CDR3aa: CASSLSLSSRDQPQHF
v_gene: TRBV6-5
len: 16

CDR3aa: CASSWGRRDEQYF
v_gene: TRBV7-2
len: 13

CDR3aa: CASRGGRVQSYEQYF
v_gene: TRBV7-2
len: 15

CDR3aa: CATVLSGSAGTQYF
v_gene: TRBV6-1
len: 14

CDR3aa: CASSYRLGQETQYF
v_gene: TRBV6-5
len: 14

CDR3aa: CASSPPPVGGRGNEQFF
v_gene: TRBV7-2
len: 17

CDR3aa: CASSFSSKETQYF
v_gene: TRBV11-3
len: 13

CDR3aa: CASSEGLVGGEQFF
v_gene: TRBV6-1
len: 14

CDR3aa: CASSPGTSGRGPTRYNEQFF
v_gene: TRBV6-1
len: 20

CDR3aa: CASKGNTEAFF
v_gene: TRBV6-1
len: 11

CDR3aa: CASSSRNTEAFF
v_gene: TRBV7-2
len: 12

CDR3aa: CAISPAQETQYF
v_gene: TRBV10-3
len: 12

CDR3aa: CASSELGVPRKVTEAFF
v_gene: TRBV6-1
len: 17

CDR3aa: CASSDFDNEQFF
v_gene: TRBV6-1
len: 12

CDR3aa: CASRTGATNEKLFF
v_gene: TRBV6-1
len: 14

CDR3aa: CASKGVRSWSGELFF
v_gene: TRBV27
len: 15

CDR3aa: CASSPRRHLQETQYF
v_gene: TRBV27
len: 15

CDR3aa: CASSDRTGTGPYEQYF
v_gene: TRBV6-1
len: 16

CDR3aa: CASTVRQGRDNEQFF
v_gene: TRBV6-1
len: 15

CDR3aa: CASRYGAMNTEAFF
v_gene: TRBV6-5
len: 14

CDR3aa: CASSLGLGAINTQYF
v_gene: TRBV11-2
len: 15

CDR3aa: CATVGVVYNEQFF
v_gene: TRBV10-3
len: 13

CDR3aa: CPGIGRAHF
v_gene: TRBV22-1
len: 9

CDR3aa: CASSEGSRLGVTQYF
v_gene: TRBV6-1
len: 15

CDR3aa: CASSEGGTEAFF
v_gene: TRBV6-1
len: 12

CDR3aa: CASETRPSYEQYF
v_gene: TRBV12-5
len: 13

CDR3aa: CASSEGTSGGTDTQYF
v_gene: TRBV6-4
len: 16

CDR3aa: CASSLAFTETQYF
v_gene: TRBV7-6
len: 13

CDR3aa: CASRGDSGRGATDTQYF
v_gene: TRBV3-1
len: 17

CDR3aa: CASSLGGVGEKLFF
v_gene: TRBV6-1
len: 14

CDR3aa: CASSLGSSIAGETQYF
v_gene: TRBV11-2
len: 16

CDR3aa: CASSYSAGGRSSYNEQFF
v_gene: TRBV6-7
len: 18

CDR3aa: CASSLGHGQETQYF
v_gene: TRBV7-8
len: 14

CDR3aa: CASSLPLGFGEKLFF
v_gene: TRBV7-2
len: 15

CDR3aa: CASSLGPRYEQYF
v_gene: TRBV11-2
len: 13

CDR3aa: CASRRGGRNYGYTF
v_gene: TRBV6-1
len: 14

CDR3aa: CTSSAPQGYNEQFF
v_gene: TRBV7-8
len: 14

CDR3aa: CASSEDGVVGELFF
v_gene: TRBV6-1
len: 14

CDR3aa: CASSDPGEGAQDTQYF
v_gene: TRBV6-1
len: 16

CDR3aa: CASTAGDRGFIEQYF
v_gene: TRBV12-3/TRBV12-4
len: 15

CDR3aa: CATKDLMPGSSYNEQFF
v_gene: TRBV10-3
len: 17